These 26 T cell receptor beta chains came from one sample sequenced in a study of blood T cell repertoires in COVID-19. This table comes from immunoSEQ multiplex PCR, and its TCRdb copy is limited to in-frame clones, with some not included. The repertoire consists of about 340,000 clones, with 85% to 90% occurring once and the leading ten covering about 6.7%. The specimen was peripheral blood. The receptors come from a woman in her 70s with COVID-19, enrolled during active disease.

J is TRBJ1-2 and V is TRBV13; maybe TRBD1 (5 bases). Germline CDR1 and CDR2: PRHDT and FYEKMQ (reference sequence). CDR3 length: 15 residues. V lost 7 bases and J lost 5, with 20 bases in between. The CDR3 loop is CASIPQGALGYGYTF. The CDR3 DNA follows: TGTGCCAGCATCCCCCAGGGTGCCCTGGGGTATGGCTACACCTTC.

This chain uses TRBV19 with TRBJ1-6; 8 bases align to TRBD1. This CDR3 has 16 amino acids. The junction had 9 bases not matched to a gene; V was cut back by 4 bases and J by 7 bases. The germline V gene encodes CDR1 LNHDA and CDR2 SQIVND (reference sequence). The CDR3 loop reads CASSTGQGSWNSPLHF. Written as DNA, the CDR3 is TGTGCCAGTAGTACTGGACAGGGTAGTTGGAATTCACCCCTCCACTTT. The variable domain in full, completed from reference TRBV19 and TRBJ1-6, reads DGGITQSPKYLFRKEGQNVTLSCEQNLNHDAMYWYRQDPGQGLRLIYYSQIVNDFQKGDIAEGYSVSREKKESFPLTVTSAQKNPTAFYLCASSTGQGSWNSPLHFGNGTRLTVT.

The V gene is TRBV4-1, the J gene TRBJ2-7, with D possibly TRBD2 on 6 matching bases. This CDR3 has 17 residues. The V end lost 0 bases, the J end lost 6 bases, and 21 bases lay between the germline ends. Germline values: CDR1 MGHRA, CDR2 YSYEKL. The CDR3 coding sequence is TGCGCCAGCAGCCAAGATCTCCCCCAAAGGTTGGAGGGCGAGCAGTACTTC. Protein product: CASSQDLPQRLEGEQYF.

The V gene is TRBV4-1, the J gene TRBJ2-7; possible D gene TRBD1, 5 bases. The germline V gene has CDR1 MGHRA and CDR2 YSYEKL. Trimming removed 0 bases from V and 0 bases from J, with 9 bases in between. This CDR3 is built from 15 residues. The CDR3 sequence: CASSQEWGSSYEQYF. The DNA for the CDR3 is TGCGCCAGCAGCCAAGAGTGGGGCAGCTCCTACGAGCAGTACTTC.

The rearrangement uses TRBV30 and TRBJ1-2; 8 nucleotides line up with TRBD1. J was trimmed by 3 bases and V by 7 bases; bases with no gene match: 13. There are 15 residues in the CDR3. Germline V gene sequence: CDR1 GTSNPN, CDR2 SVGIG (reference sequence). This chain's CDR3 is CASSGSGQGHYGYTF. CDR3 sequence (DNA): TGTGCCTCCTCGGGGTCCGGACAGGGACACTATGGCTACACCTTC.

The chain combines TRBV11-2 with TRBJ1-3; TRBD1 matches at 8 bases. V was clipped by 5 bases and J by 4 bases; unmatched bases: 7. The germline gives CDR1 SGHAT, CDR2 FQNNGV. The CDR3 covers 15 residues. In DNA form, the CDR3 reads TGTGCCAGCAGCCCGACAGGGGTTGGAGGAAACACCATATATTTT. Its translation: CASSPTGVGGNTIYF.

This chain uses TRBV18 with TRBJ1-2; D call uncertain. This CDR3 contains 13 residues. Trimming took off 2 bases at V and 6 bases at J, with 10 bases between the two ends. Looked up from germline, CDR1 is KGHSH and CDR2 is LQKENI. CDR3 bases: TGTGCCAGCTCACCATTCCCTGTTGATGGCTACACCTTC. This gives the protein CASSPFPVDGYTF. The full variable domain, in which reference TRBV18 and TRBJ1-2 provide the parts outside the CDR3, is NAGVMQNPRHLVRRRGQEARLRCSPMKGHSHVYWYRQLPEEGLKFMVYLQKENIIDESGMPKERFSAEFPKEGPSILRIQQVVRGDSAAYFCASSPFPVDGYTFGSGTRLTVV.

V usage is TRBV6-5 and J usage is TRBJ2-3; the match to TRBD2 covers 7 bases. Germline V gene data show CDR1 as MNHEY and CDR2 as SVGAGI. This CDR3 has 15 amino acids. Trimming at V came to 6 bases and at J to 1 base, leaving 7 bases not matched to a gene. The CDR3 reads CASRLRGSGTDTQYF. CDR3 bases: TGTGCCAGCAGGCTGCGGGGGAGCGGCACAGATACGCAGTATTTT.

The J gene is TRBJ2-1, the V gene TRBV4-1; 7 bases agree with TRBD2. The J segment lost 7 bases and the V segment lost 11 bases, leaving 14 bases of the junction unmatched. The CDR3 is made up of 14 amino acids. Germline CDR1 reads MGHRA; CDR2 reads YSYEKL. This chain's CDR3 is CASKSGTTTNEQFF. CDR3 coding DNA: TGCGCCTCCAAATCCGGGACTACGACTAATGAGCAGTTCTTC.

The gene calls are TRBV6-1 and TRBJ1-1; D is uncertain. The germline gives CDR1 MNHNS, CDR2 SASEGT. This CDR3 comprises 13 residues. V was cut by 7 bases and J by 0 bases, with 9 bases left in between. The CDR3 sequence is CASIAGLNTEAFF. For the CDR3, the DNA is TGTGCCAGCATAGCGGGCCTGAACACTGAAGCTTTCTTT.

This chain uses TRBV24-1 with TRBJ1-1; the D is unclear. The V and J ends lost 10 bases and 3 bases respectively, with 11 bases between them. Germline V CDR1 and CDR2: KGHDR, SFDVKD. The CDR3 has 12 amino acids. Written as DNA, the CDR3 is TGTGCCACTGGTGATGCGGACACTGAAGCTTTCTTT. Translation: CATGDADTEAFF.

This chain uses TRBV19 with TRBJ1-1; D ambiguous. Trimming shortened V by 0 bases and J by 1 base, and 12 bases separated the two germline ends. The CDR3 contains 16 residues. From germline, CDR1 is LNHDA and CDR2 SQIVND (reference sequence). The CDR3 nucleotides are TGTGCCAGTAGTATAGATCGGCAGGCAGCGAACACTGAAGCTTTCTTT. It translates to CASSIDRQAANTEAFF.

The CDR3: CASNTWGDNEQFF. The CDR3 DNA follows: TGTGCCAGCAATACGTGGGGAGACAATGAGCAGTTCTTC. The rearrangement uses TRBV12-3 or TRBV12-4 and TRBJ2-1; TRBD2 is a possible D gene (5 bases). This CDR3 comprises 13 residues. The V gene lost 7 bases and the J gene lost 5 bases, with 12 bases spanning the gap.

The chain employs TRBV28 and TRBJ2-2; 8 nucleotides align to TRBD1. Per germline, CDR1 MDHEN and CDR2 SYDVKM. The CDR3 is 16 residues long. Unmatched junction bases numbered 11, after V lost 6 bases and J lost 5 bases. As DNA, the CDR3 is TGTGCCAGCAGGTTCCTGGACAGGGCGGGGACCGGGGAGCTGTTTTTT. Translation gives CASRFLDRAGTGELFF. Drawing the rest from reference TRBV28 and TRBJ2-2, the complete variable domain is DVKVTQSSRYLVKRTGEKVFLECVQDMDHENMFWYRQDPGLGLRLIYFSYDVKMKEKGDIPEGYSVSREKKERFSLILESASTNQTSMYLCASRFLDRAGTGELFFGEGSRLTVL.

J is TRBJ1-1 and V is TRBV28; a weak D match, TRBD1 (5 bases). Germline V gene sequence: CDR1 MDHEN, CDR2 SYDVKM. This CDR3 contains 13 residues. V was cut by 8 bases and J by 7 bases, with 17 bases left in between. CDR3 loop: CASDTGGSFEAFF. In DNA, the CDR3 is TGTGCCAGCGATACGGGGGGGAGCTTTGAAGCTTTCTTT.

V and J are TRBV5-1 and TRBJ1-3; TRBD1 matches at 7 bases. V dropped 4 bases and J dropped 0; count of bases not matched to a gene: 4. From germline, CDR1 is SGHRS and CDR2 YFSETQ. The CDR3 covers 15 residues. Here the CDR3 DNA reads TGCGCCAGCAGCCGGGACAGTTCCTCTGGAAACACCATATATTTT. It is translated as CASSRDSSSGNTIYF.

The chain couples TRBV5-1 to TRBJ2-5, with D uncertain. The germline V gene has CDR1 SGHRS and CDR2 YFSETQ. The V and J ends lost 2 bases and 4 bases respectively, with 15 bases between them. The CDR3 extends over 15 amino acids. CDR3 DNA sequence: TGCGCCAGCAGCTTTGGGCAGGCCGGTGGAGAGACCCAGTACTTC. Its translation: CASSFGQAGGETQYF.

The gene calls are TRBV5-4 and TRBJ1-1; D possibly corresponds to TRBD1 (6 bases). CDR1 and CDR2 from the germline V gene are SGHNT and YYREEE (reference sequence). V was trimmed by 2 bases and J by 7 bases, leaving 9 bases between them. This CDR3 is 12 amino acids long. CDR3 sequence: CASSFDRYEAFF. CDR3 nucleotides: TGTGCCAGCAGCTTCGACAGGTATGAAGCTTTCTTT.

The CDR3 loop reads CASSLNSPTYEQYF. DNA for the CDR3: TGTGCCAGCAGTTTGAATAGCCCCACCTACGAGCAGTACTTC. V is TRBV28 and J is TRBJ2-7; D is unclear. The CDR3 is 14 amino acids. Germline V gene lookup returns CDR1 MDHEN and CDR2 SYDVKM. Trimming pared 3 bases from V and 2 bases from J, leaving 11 bases between.

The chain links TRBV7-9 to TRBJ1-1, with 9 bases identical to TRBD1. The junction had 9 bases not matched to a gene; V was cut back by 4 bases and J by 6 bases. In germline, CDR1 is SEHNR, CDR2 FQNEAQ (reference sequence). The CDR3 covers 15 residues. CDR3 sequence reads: CASSSDRGSFAEAFF. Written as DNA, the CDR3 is TGTGCCAGCAGCTCGGACAGGGGCTCTTTCGCTGAAGCTTTCTTT.

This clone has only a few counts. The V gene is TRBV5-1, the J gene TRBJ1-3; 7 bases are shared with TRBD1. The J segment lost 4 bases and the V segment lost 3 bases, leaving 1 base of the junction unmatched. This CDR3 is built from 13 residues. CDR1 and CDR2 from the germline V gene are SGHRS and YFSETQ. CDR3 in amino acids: CASSWDRGNTIYF. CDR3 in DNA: TGCGCCAGCAGCTGGGACAGAGGAAACACCATATATTTT.

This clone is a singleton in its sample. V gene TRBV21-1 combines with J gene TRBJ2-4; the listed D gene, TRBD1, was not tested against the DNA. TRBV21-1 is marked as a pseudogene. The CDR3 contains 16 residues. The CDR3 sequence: CASSTRTGLAKNIQYF. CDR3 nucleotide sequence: TGTGCCAGCAGCACTCGGACAGGGCTAGCCAAAAACATTCAGTACTTC.

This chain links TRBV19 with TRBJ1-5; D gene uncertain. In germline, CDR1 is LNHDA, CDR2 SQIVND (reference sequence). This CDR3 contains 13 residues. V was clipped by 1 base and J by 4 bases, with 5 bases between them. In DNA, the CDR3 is TGTGCCAGTAGTATAGCTCCGAATCAGCCCCAGCATTTT. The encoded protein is CASSIAPNQPQHF. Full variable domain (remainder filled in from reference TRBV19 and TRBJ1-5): DGGITQSPKYLFRKEGQNVTLSCEQNLNHDAMYWYRQDPGQGLRLIYYSQIVNDFQKGDIAEGYSVSREKKESFPLTVTSAQKNPTAFYLCASSIAPNQPQHFGDGTRLSIL.

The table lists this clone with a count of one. CDR3 protein: CASNPRAGDSYNEQFF. CDR3 sequence (DNA): TGTGCCAGTAACCCGCGAGCGGGGGACTCCTACAATGAGCAGTTCTTC. The chain is built from TRBV19 and TRBJ2-1, with 8 bases identical to TRBD2. The CDR3 totals 16 residues. Germline values: CDR1 LNHDA, CDR2 SQIVND (reference sequence). Trimming cost V 7 bases and J 0 bases; bases outside gene matches: 8.

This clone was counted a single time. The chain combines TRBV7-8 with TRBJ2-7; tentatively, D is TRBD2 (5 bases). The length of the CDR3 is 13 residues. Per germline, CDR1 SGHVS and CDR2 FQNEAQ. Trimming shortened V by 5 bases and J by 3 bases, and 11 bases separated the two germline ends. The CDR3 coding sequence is TGTGCCAGCAGCCGGGAACGGAGCTACGAGCAGTACTTC. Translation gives CASSRERSYEQYF.

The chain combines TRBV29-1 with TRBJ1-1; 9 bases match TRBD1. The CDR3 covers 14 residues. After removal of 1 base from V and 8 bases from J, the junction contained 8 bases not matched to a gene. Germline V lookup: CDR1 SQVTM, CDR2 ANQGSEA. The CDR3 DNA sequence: TGCAGCGTTGAAGCCCTACAGGGGGCGCGGGAAGCTTTCTTT. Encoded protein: CSVEALQGAREAFF.